This T cell receptor (beta chain) was captured by sequencing in a study of blood T cell repertoires in COVID-19. Study summary: The origin of the acute and convalescent COVID-19 samples was the United States, Italy and Spain. T cells, B-cell-depleted T cells, or PBMCs supplied cDNA or gDNA.

The CDR3 runs to 13 residues. Trimming removed 5 bases from V and 3 bases from J, with 8 bases in between. CDR1 is SGHAT and CDR2 is FQNNGV in the germline V gene. Sequenced by immunoSEQ multiplex PCR; TCRdb stores in-frame clones only, minus some. The data show about 260,000 clones, with 84% seen just once and less than 2% held by the top ten. Material: peripheral blood. This TCR was recovered from a woman in her 40s who had recovered from COVID-19. The rearrangement joins TRBV11-2 to TRBJ2-1; D not certain. CDR3 residues: CASSPAVYNEQFF. The DNA for the CDR3 is TGTGCCAGCAGCCCTGCGGTCTACAATGAGCAGTTCTTC.